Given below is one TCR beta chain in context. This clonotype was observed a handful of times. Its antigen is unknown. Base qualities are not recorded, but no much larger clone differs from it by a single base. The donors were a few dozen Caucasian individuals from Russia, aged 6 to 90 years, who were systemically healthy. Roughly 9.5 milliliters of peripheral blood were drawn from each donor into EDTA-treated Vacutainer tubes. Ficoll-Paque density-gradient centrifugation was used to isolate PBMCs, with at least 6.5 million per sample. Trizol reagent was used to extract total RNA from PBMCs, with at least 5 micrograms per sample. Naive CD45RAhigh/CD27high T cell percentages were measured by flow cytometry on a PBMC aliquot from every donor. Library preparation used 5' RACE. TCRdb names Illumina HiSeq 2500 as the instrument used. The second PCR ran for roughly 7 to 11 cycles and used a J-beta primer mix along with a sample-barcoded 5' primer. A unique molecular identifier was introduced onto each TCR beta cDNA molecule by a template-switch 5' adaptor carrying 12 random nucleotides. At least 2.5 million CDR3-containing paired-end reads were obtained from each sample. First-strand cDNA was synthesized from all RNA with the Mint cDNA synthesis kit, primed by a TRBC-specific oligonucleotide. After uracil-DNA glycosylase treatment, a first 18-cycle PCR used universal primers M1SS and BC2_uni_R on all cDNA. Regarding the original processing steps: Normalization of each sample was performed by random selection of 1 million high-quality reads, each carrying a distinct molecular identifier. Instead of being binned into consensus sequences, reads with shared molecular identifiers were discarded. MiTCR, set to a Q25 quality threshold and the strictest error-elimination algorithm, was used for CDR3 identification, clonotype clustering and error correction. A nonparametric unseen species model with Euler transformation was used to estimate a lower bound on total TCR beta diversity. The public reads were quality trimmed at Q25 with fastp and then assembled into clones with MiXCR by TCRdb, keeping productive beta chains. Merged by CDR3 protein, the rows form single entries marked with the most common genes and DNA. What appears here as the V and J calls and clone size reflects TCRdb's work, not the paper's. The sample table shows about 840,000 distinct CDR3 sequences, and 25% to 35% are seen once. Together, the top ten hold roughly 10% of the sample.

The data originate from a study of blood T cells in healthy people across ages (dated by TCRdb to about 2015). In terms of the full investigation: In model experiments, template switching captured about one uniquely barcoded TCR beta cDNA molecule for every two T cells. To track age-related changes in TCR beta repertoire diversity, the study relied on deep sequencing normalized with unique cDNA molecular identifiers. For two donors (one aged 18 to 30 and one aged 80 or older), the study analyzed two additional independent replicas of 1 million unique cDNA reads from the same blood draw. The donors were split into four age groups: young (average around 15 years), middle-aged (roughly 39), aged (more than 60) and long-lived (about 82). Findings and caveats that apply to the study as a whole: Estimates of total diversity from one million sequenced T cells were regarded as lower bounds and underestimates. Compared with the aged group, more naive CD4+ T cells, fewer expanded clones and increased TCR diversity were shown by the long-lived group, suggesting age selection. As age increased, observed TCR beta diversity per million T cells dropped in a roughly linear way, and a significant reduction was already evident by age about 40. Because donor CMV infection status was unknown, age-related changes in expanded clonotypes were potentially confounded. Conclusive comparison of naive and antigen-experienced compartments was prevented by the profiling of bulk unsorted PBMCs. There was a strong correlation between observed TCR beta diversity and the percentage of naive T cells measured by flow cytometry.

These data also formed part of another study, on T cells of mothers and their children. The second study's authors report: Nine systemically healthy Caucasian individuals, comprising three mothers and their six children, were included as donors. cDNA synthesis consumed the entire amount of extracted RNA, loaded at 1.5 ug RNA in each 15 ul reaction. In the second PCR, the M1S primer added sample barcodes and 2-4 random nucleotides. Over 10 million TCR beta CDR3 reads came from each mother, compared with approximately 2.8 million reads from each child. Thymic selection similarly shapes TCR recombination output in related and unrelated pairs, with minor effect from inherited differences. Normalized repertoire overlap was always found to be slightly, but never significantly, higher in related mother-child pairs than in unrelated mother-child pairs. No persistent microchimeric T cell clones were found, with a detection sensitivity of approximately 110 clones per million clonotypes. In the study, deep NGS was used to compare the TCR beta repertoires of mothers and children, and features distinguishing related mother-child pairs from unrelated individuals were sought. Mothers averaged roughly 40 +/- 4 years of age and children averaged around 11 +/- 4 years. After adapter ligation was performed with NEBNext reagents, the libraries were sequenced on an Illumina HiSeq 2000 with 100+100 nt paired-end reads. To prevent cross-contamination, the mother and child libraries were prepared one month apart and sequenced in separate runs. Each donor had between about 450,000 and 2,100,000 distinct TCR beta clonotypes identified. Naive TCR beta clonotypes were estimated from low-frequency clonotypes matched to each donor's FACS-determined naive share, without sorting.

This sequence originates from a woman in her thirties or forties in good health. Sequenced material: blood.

The nucleotides are TGCGCCAGCAGCTCCGGGACAGCGACGACCTATGTTGCCTACACCTTC. It codes for CASSSGTATTYVAYTF. The V and J genes are TRBV5-1 and TRBJ1-2, with TRBD1 identical over 7 junction bases. The germline V gene gives CDR1 as SGHRS and CDR2 as YFSETQ. V has 3 bases trimmed and J has 10 bases trimmed; junction bases matching no gene number 18. The CDR3 contains 16 residues, cysteine and phenylalanine counted. The sequence is cut down to CDR3 DNA, 48 bases in frame from base 1. Beyond the CDR3, the reference TRBV5-1 and TRBJ1-2 genes provide the residues; the full variable domain reads: KAGVTQTPRYLIKTRGQQVTLSCSPISGHRSVSWYQQTPGQGLQFLFEYFSETQRNKGNFPGRFSGRQFSNSRSEMNVSTLELGDSALYLCASSSGTATTYVAYTFGSGTRLTVV.